This TCR beta chain was captured by sequencing in a study of radiotherapy plus CTLA-4 blockade in lung cancer. Germline values: CDR1 PRHDT, CDR2 FYEKMQ (reference sequence). The V gene lost 2 bases and the J gene lost 8 bases, with 12 bases spanning the gap. The CDR3 runs to 13 residues. This clone has just a few counts. TCRdb's table, derived via immunoSEQ multiplex PCR, lists solely in-frame clones and lacks some. The sample has more than 12,000 clones; about 70% are singletons. The receptor's source is a human donor with non-small cell lung cancer whose response to radiotherapy plus ipilimumab could not be evaluated. V gene TRBV13 combines with J gene TRBJ1-2, with D unresolved. Material: peripheral blood, obtained from a patient treated with radiotherapy plus ipilimumab. Here the CDR3 DNA reads TGTGCCAGCAGCTTAAATGAGCGGTGGGGCTACACCTTC. Translated: CASSLNERWGYTF. Full variable domain (missing parts from reference TRBV13 and TRBJ1-2): AAGVIQSPRHLIKEKRETATLKCYPIPRHDTVYWYQQGPGQDPQFLISFYEKMQSDKGSIPDRFSAQQFSDYHSELNMSSLELGDSALYFCASSLNERWGYTFGSGTRLTVV.